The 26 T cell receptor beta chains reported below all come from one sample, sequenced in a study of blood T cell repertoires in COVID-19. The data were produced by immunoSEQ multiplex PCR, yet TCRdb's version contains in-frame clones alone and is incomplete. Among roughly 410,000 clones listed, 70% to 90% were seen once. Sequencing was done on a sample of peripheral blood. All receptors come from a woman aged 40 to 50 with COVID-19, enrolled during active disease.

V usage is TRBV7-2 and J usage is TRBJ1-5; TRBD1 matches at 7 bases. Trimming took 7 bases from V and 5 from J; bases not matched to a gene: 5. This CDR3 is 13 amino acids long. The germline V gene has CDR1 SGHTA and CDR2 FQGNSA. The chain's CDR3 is CASNRQGDQPQHF. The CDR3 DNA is TGTGCCAGCAACCGACAGGGCGATCAGCCCCAGCATTTT.

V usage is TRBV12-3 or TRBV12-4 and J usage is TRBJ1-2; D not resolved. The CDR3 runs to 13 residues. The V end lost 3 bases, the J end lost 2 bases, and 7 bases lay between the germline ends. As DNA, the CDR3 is TGTGCCAGCAGTTTTCCAGTAAACTATGGCTACACCTTC. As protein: CASSFPVNYGYTF.

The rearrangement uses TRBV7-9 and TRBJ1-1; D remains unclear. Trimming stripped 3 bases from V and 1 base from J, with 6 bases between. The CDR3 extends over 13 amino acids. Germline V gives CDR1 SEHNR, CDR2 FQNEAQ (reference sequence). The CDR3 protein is CASSFGENTEAFF. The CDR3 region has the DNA TGTGCCAGCAGCTTCGGGGAGAACACTGAAGCTTTCTTT.

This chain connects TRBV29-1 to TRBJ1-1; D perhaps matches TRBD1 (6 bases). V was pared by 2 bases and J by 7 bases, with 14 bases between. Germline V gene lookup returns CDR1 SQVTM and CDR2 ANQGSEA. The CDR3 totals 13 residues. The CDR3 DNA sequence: TGCAGCGTTGAACCGACAGGCGACATTGAAGCTTTCTTT. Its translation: CSVEPTGDIEAFF.

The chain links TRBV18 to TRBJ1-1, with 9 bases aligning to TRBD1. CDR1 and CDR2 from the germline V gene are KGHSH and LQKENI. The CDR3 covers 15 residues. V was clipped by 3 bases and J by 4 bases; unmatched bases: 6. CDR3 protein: CASSPSGQGFTEAFF. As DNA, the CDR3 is TGTGCCAGCTCACCTAGCGGACAGGGGTTCACTGAAGCTTTCTTT. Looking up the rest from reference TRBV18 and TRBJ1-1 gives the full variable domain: NAGVMQNPRHLVRRRGQEARLRCSPMKGHSHVYWYRQLPEEGLKFMVYLQKENIIDESGMPKERFSAEFPKEGPSILRIQQVVRGDSAAYFCASSPSGQGFTEAFFGQGTRLTVV.

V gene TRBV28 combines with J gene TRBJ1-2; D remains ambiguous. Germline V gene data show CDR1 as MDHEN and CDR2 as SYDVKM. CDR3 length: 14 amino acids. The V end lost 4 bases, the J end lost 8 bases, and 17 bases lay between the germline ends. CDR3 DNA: TGTGCCAGCAGTTCCGGGTCATTCGGCATAGGCTACACCTTC. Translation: CASSSGSFGIGYTF.

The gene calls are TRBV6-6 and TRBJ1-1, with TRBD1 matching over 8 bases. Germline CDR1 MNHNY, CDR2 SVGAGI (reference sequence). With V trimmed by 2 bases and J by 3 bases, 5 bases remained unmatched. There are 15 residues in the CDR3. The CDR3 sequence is CASSYPGQGDTEAFF. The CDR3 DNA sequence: TGTGCCAGCAGTTACCCCGGACAGGGAGACACTGAAGCTTTCTTT.

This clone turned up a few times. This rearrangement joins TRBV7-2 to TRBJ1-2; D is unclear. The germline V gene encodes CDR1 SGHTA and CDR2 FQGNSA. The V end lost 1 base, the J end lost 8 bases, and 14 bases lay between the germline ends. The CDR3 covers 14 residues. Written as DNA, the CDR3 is TGTGCCAGCAGCTTAGAGAGCGCCGCGAGGGGCTACACCTTC. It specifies CASSLESAARGYTF.

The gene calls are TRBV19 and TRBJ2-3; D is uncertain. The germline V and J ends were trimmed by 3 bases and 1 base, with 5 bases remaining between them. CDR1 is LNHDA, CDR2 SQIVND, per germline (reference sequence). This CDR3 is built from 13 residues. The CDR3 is CASSILGTDTQYF. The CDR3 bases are TGTGCCAGTAGTATTTTAGGCACAGATACGCAGTATTTT.

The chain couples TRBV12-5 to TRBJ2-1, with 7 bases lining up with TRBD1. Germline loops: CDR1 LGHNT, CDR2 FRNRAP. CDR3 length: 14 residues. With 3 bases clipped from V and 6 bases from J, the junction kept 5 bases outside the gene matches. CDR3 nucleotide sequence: TGTGCTAGTGGTTTTGGAGACAGGGCCAATGAGCAGTTCTTC. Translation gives CASGFGDRANEQFF.

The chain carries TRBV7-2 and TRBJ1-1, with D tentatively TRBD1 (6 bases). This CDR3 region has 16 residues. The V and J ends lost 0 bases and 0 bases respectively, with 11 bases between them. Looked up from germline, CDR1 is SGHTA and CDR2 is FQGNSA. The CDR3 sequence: CASSLAGGWMNTEAFF. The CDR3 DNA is TGTGCCAGCAGCTTAGCAGGGGGTTGGATGAACACTGAAGCTTTCTTT.

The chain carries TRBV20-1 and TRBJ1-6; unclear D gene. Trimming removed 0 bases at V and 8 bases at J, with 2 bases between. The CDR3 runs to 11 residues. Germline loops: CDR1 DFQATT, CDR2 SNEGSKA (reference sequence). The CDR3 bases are TGCAGTGCTAGAGACGATTCACCCCTCCACTTT. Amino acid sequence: CSARDDSPLHF.

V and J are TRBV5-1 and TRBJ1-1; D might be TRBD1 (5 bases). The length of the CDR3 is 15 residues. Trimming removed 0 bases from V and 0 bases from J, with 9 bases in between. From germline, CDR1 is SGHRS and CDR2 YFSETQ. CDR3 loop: CASSLVGAMNTEAFF. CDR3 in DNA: TGCGCCAGCAGCTTGGTTGGGGCAATGAACACTGAAGCTTTCTTT.

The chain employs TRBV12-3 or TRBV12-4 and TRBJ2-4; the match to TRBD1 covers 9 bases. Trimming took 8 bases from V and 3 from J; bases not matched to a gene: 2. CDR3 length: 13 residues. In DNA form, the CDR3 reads TGTGCCAGCGCGGGACAGGGCAAAAACATTCAGTACTTC. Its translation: CASAGQGKNIQYF.

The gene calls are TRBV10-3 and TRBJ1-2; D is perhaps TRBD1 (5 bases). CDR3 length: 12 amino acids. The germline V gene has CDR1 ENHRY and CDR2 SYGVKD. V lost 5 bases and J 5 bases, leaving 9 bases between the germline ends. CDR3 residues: CAISITGYGYTF. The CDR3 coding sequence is TGTGCCATCAGTATAACAGGTTATGGCTACACCTTC.

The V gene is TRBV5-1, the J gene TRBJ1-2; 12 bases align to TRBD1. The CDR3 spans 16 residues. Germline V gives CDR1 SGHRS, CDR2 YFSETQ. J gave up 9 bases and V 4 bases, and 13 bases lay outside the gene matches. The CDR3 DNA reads TGCGCCAGCAGCCTTTCGTGGGACAGGGGGCGCGGAAGCTACACCTTC. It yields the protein CASSLSWDRGRGSYTF. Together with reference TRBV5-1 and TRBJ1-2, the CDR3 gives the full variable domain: KAGVTQTPRYLIKTRGQQVTLSCSPISGHRSVSWYQQTPGQGLQFLFEYFSETQRNKGNFPGRFSGRQFSNSRSEMNVSTLELGDSALYLCASSLSWDRGRGSYTFGSGTRLTVV.

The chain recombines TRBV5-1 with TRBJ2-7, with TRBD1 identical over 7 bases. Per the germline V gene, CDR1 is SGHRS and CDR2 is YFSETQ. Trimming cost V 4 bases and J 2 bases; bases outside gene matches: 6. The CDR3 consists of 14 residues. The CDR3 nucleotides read TGCGCCAGCAGCCCACGGACAGGCGCCTACGAGCAGTACTTC. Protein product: CASSPRTGAYEQYF.

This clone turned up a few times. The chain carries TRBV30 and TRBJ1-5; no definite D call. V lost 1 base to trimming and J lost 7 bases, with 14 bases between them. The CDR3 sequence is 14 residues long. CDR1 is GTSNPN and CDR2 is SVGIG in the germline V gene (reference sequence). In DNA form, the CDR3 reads TGTGCCTGGAGTGCTAATACCGGGGAACAGCCCCAGCATTTT. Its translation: CAWSANTGEQPQHF.

The CDR3 here is CASSDSRGSNEKLFF. DNA for the CDR3: TGTGCCAGCAGCGATTCCAGGGGTTCTAATGAAAAACTGTTTTTT. The chain carries TRBV9 and TRBJ1-4; D perhaps matches TRBD1 (6 bases). The length of the CDR3 is 15 residues. V dropped 3 bases and J dropped 3 bases, with 12 bases sitting between them. Per the germline V gene, CDR1 is SGDLS and CDR2 is YYNGEE.

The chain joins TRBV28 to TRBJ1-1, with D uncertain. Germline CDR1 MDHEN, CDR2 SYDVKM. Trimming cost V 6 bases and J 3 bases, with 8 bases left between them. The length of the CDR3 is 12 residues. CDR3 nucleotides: TGTGCCAGCAGAAGCGAGTACACTGAAGCTTTCTTT. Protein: CASRSEYTEAFF.

For the CDR3, the DNA is TGTGCCAGCAGGACAGGGGATTGGGACACTGAAGCTTTCTTT. Encoded protein: CASRTGDWDTEAFF. J is TRBJ1-1 and V is TRBV28, with TRBD1 matching 8 bases. Per the germline V gene, CDR1 is MDHEN and CDR2 is SYDVKM. With V trimmed by 6 bases and J by 3 bases, 6 bases remained unmatched. The CDR3 spans 14 residues. The full variable domain, rest sourced from reference TRBV28 and TRBJ1-1, is DVKVTQSSRYLVKRTGEKVFLECVQDMDHENMFWYRQDPGLGLRLIYFSYDVKMKEKGDIPEGYSVSREKKERFSLILESASTNQTSMYLCASRTGDWDTEAFFGQGTRLTVV.

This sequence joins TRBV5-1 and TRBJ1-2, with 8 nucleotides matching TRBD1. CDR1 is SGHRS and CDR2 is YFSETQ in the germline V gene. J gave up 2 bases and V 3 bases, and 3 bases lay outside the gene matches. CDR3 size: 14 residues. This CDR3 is CASSSRTGNYGYTF. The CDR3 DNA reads TGCGCCAGCAGCTCACGGACAGGGAACTATGGCTACACCTTC.

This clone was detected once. In DNA form, the CDR3 reads TGTGCCAGCAGTTCGACCGGACAGTCCTACGAGCAGTACTTC. The encoded protein is CASSSTGQSYEQYF. The rearrangement uses TRBV6-5 and TRBJ2-7; D perhaps matches TRBD1 (6 bases). Germline CDR1 MNHEY, CDR2 SVGAGI. The CDR3 is 14 amino acids. The V end lost 4 bases, the J end lost 1 base, and 11 bases lay between the germline ends.

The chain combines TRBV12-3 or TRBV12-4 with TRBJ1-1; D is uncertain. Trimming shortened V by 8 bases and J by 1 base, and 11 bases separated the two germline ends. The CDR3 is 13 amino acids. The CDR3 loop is CASGPTANTEAFF. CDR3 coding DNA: TGTGCCAGCGGTCCTACAGCGAACACTGAAGCTTTCTTT.

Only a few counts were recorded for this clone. CDR3 residues: CASSPPNGVDLFF. The CDR3 region has the DNA TGTGCCAGCAGCCCCCCCAACGGGGTAGACCTGTTTTTT. The V call is TRBV7-9, the J call TRBJ1-4; no clear D gene. CDR1 is SEHNR and CDR2 is FQNEAQ in the germline V gene (reference sequence). V lost 5 bases to trimming and J lost 14 bases, with 18 bases between them. CDR3 length equals 13 residues.

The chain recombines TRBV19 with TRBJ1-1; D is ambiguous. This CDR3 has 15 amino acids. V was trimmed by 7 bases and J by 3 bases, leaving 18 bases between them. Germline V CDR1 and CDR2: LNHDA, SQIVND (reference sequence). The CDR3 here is CASIDGSWSYTEAFF. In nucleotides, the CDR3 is TGTGCCAGTATTGACGGGAGTTGGAGTTACACTGAAGCTTTCTTT.